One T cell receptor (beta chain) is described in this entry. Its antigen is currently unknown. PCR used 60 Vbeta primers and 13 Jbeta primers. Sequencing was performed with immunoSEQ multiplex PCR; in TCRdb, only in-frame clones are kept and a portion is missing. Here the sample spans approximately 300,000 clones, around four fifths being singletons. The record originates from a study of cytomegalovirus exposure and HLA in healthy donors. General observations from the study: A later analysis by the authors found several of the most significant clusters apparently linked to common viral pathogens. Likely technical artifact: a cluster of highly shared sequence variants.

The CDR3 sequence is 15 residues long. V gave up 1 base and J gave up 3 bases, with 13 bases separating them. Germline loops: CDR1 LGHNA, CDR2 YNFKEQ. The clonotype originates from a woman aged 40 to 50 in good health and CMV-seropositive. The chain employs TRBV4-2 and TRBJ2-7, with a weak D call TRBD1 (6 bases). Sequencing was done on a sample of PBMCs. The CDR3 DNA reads TGTGCCAGCAGCCAAGCCACCGGACAGCTCTACGAGCAGTACTTC. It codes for CASSQATGQLYEQYF.